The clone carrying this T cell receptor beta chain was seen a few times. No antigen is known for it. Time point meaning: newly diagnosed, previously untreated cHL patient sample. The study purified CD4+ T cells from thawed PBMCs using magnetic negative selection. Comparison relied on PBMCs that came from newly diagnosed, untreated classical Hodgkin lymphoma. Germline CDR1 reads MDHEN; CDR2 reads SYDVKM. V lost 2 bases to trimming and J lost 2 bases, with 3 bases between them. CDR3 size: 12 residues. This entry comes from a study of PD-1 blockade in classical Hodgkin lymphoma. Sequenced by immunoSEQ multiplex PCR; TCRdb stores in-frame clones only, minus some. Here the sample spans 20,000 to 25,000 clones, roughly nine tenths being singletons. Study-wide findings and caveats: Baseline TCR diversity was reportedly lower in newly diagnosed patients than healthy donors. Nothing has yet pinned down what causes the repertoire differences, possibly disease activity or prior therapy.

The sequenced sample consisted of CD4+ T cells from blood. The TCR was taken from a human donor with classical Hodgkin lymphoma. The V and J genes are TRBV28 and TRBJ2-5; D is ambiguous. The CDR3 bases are TGTGCCAGCAGTTTACAACAAGAGACCCAGTACTTC. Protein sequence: CASSLQQETQYF.